This T cell receptor beta chain was captured in a study of early T cells in non-severe SARS-CoV-2 infection. Study-level background: Unpaired chains resulted from sequencing bulk RNA of unsorted whole blood.

V dropped 3 bases and J dropped 4 bases, with 17 bases sitting between them. Per the germline V gene, CDR1 is SNHLY and CDR2 is FYNNEI. This CDR3 has 16 residues. Individual cDNA molecules were tagged with unique molecular identifiers. TCRdb called the 5' RACE reads again in MiXCR, with one record for every CDR3 protein. This sample has tens of thousands of distinct CDR3 sequences, with roughly 5.4% found just once. This clonotype was seen repeatedly, ten times or more. This TCR came from an adult who was a healthcare worker with PCR-confirmed SARS-CoV-2 infection or an uninfected control (not recorded which). The chain links TRBV2 to TRBJ2-3, with D possibly TRBD1 on 7 matching bases. Sample: whole blood. CDR3 nucleotides: TGTGCCAGCAGTGACCCCTCAGGGGGGATCGCAGATACGCAGTATTTT. This sequence encodes CASSDPSGGIADTQYF.